One sample yielded the 15 T cell receptor beta chains listed below, sequenced in a study of CXCR3-negative and CXCR3-positive naive CD8 T cells. Study-wide results and limits: Naive cells with CXCR3 showed TRB CDR3s that were more hydrophobic than those in CXCR3-negative naive cells.

For these receptors, no antigen is known. The authors made the TRB cDNA libraries by 5' RACE using UMI labels. TCRdb re-analyzed the 5' RACE reads; it lists each CDR3 protein once, without DNA. This listing includes 100,000 or so distinct CDR3 sequences. The sequencing sample was made of naive CXCR3+ CD8+ T cells from blood. Described subset: CD45RO-CCR7+CD27+CD95- naive CD8+ T cells expressing CXCR3 (TNR3+). The receptors stem from a human donor in good health. Some clones in this sample may be carry-over from other donors' samples.

This chain links TRBV11-3 with TRBJ2-7; TCRdb's D call, TRBD1, is unchecked because there is no DNA. Germline V gene data show CDR1 as SGHNT and CDR2 as YENEEA. The CDR3 has 13 amino acids. Here the CDR3 reads CASSLRTAYEQYF.

The V gene is TRBV12-3 or TRBV12-4, the J gene TRBJ2-5. The CDR3 is 16 amino acids. This CDR3 is CASSPTKAHGLETQYF.

The rearrangement links TRBV28 to TRBJ2-2; TCRdb's D call, TRBD1, is unchecked because there is no DNA. The CDR3 length is 17 residues. Germline-derived CDR1 and CDR2 are MDHEN and SYDVKM. The CDR3 loop reads CASSLGADIRDTGELFF.

The chain has TRBV9 and TRBJ2-1; TCRdb gives TRBD1 as the D gene, but with no DNA this cannot be confirmed. The CDR3 contains 15 residues. The germline CDR1 and CDR2 sequences are SGDLS and YYNGEE. The CDR3 sequence is CASSPRQGDYNEQFF.

The gene calls are TRBV29-1 and TRBJ2-1. Germline loops: CDR1 SQVTM, CDR2 ANQGSEA. CDR3 size: 14 residues. The CDR3 is CSVEDRDSYNEQFF.

The rearrangement uses TRBV7-3 and TRBJ2-1. CDR1 is SGHTA and CDR2 is FQGTGA in the germline V gene. This CDR3 spans 15 amino acids. CDR3 region: CASSLAGVDSPEQFF.

CDR3 loop: CSVESAPGEQYF. The J gene is TRBJ2-7, the V gene TRBV29-1. This CDR3 is 12 amino acids long. From germline, CDR1 is SQVTM and CDR2 ANQGSEA.

The V gene is TRBV12-3 or TRBV12-4, the J gene TRBJ1-4. The CDR3 sequence is 12 residues long. CDR3 sequence reads: CASSLGYEKLFF.

The chain is built from TRBV20-1 and TRBJ2-7; the D call of TRBD1 rests on TCRdb alone, since no DNA is present to check it. CDR3 length: 16 amino acids. From germline, CDR1 is DFQATT and CDR2 SNEGSKA (reference sequence). CDR3 loop: CSAHKSGAEISYEQYF.

The V gene is TRBV29-1, the J gene TRBJ2-2; without DNA, the TCRdb call of TRBD1 cannot be checked. This CDR3 region has 16 residues. Germline CDR1 SQVTM, CDR2 ANQGSEA. CDR3 sequence reads: CSVVEAGTENTGELFF.

This chain connects TRBV5-4 to TRBJ2-7; TCRdb's D gene call, TRBD1, goes unchecked for lack of DNA. This CDR3 has 16 residues. Germline V gene data show CDR1 as SGHNT and CDR2 as YYREEE (reference sequence). The CDR3 region is CASSPPPGQESYEQYF.

Here the CDR3 reads CASSLALADYEQYF. The V and J genes are TRBV7-9 and TRBJ2-7. The CDR3 runs to 14 residues. Germline CDR1 SEHNR, CDR2 FQNEAQ (reference sequence).

The V gene is TRBV2, the J gene TRBJ2-7; TCRdb's D call, TRBD2, is unchecked because there is no DNA. This CDR3 region has 17 residues. CDR1 SNHLY and CDR2 FYNNEI come from the germline V gene. The CDR3 sequence: CASSVAAGSLLYYEQYF.

The J gene is TRBJ2-3, the V gene TRBV28. CDR1 and CDR2 from the germline V gene are MDHEN and SYDVKM. The CDR3 is 15 residues long. This CDR3 reads CASSGLGLATDTQYF.

The CDR3 sequence is CASRTQRQGVPEAFF. The chain is built from TRBV28 and TRBJ1-1; checking the TCRdb D call of TRBD1 is not possible without DNA. CDR1 MDHEN and CDR2 SYDVKM come from the germline V gene. This CDR3 is 15 amino acids long.